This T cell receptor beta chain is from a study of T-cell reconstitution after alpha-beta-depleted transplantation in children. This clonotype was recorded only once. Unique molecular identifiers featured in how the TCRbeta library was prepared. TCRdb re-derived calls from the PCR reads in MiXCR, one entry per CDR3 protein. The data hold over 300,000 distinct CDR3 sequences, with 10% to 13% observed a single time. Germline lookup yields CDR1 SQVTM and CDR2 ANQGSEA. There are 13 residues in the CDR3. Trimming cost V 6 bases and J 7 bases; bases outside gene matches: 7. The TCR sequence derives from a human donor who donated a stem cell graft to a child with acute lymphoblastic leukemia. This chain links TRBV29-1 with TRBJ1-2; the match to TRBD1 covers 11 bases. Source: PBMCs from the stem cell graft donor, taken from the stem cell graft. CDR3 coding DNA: TGCAGCGTCCTAGGACAGGGGGCGTTTGGCTACACCTTC. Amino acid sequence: CSVLGQGAFGYTF.